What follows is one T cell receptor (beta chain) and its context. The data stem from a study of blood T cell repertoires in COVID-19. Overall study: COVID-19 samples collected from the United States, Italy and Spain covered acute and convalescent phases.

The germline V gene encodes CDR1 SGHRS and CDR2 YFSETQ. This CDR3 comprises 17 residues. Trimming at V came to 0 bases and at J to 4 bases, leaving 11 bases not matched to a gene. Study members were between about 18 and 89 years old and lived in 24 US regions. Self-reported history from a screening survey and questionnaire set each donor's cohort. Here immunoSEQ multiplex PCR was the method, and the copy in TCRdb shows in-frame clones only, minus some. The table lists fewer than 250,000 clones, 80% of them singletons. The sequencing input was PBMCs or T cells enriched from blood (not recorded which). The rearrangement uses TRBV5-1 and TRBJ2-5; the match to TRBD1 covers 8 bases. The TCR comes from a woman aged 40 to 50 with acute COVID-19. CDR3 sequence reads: CASSLDVGRGRRETQYF. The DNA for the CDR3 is TGCGCCAGCAGCTTGGATGTTGGCAGGGGGCGCCGAGAGACCCAGTACTTC.